This TCR beta chain was found in a study of breast tumors, draining lymph nodes, adjacent tissues. This clonotype was recorded many times. Breast cancer patients provided tissue from their axillary draining lymph nodes. TCRdb recomputed calls from the multiplex PCR reads with MiXCR, one row per CDR3 protein. The profile covers 130,000 or so distinct CDR3 sequences, with approximately 29% appearing a single time and 2.3% taken by the ten largest. Germline-derived CDR1 and CDR2 are SGHRS and YFSETQ. V gave up 0 bases and J gave up 4 bases; unmatched junction bases: 1. The CDR3 is made up of 13 amino acids.

The specimen sequenced was axillary lymph node tissue. This TCR was recovered from a female donor with breast cancer. Some clones in this sample may be carry-over from other donors' samples. The chain is built from TRBV5-1 and TRBJ2-7, with 7 positions matching TRBD1. DNA of the CDR3: TGCGCCAGCAGCTTGGAACAGGGGTACGAGCAGTACTTC. This encodes CASSLEQGYEQYF.